The source of this T cell receptor (beta chain) is a study of T cell responses to AZD1222 COVID-19 vaccine. Study-wide results and limits: The study found Spike-specific TCR breadth and depth rose after two AZD1222 doses. In a largely white British group with more females than males, clonal diversity was possibly underestimated.

Notes on this clone: Its specificity is unknown.

The method was immunoSEQ multiplex PCR; TCRdb's version includes in-frame clones alone and lacks a portion of them. The table has 60,000 to 70,000 clones, roughly 87% seen once; the top ten hold around a fifth. This receptor was identified in an adult in good health. The material sequenced was peripheral blood, taken on day 0 of AZD1222 vaccination.

The CDR3 region has the DNA TGTGCCAGCAGCCCCTTAGGTAGGGGTAATTCACCCCTCCACTTT. This gives the protein CASSPLGRGNSPLHF. The rearrangement uses TRBV11-2 and TRBJ1-6; D perhaps matches TRBD1 (5 bases). The CDR3 spans 15 residues. The V gene lost 5 bases and the J gene lost 6 bases, with 14 bases spanning the gap. Germline assignment: CDR1 SGHAT and CDR2 FQNNGV.